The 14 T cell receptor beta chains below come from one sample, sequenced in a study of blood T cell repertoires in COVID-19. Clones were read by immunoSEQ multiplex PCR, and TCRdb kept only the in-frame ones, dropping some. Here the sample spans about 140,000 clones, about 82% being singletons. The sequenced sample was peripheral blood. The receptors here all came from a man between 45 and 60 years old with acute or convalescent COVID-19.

CDR3 in DNA: TGTGCCAGCACTGAGGACAGGGTTCTTGGAGGGTACACCTTC. It translates to CASTEDRVLGGYTF. The chain employs TRBV19 and TRBJ1-2, with 8 bases matching TRBD1. Germline V lookup: CDR1 LNHDA, CDR2 SQIVND (reference sequence). This CDR3 spans 14 amino acids. The ends lost 9 bases at V and 11 bases at J; junction bases unmatched: 17.

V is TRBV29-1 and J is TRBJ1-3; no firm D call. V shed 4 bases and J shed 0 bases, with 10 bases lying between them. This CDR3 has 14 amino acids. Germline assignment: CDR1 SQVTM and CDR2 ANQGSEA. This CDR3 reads CSVVLADSGNTIYF. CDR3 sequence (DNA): TGCAGCGTTGTCCTCGCGGACTCTGGAAACACCATATATTTT.

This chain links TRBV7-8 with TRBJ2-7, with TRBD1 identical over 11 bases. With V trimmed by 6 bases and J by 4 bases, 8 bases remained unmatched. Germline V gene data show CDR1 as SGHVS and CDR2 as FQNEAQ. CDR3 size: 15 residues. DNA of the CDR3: TGTGCCAGCAGACGTTATGGGACAGGGGGATACGAGCAGTACTTC. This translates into CASRRYGTGGYEQYF.

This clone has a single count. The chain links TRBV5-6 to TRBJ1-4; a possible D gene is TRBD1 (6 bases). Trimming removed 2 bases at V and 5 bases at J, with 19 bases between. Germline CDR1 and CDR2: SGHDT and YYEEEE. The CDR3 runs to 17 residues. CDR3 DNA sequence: TGTGCCAGCAGCTTCGGTCCCGGGACAAGGGGGAATGAAAAACTGTTTTTT. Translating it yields CASSFGPGTRGNEKLFF. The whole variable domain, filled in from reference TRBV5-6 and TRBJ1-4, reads DAGVTQSPTHLIKTRGQQVTLRCSPKSGHDTVSWYQQALGQGPQFIFQYYEEEERQRGNFPDRFSGHQFPNYSSELNVNALLLGDSALYLCASSFGPGTRGNEKLFFGSGTQLSVL.

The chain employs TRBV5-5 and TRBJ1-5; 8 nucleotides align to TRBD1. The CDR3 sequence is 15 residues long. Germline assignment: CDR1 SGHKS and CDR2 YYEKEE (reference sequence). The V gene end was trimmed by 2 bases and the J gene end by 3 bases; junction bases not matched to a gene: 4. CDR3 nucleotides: TGTGCCAGCAGCTTTCTGACAGGGGTCAATCAGCCCCAGCATTTT. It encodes CASSFLTGVNQPQHF.

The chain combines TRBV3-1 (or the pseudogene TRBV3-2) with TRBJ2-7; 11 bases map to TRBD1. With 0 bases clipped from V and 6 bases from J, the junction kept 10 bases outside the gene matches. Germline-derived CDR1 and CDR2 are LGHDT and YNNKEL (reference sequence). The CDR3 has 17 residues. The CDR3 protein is CASSQDWLRDRGFEQYF. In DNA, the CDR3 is TGTGCCAGCAGCCAAGATTGGTTGCGGGACAGGGGGTTCGAGCAGTACTTC.

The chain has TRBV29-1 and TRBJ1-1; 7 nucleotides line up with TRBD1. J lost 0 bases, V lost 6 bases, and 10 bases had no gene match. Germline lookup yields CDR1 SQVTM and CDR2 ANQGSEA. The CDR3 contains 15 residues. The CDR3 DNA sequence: TGCAGCGTCCAGCGACAGGGTTTCATGAACACTGAAGCTTTCTTT. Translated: CSVQRQGFMNTEAFF.

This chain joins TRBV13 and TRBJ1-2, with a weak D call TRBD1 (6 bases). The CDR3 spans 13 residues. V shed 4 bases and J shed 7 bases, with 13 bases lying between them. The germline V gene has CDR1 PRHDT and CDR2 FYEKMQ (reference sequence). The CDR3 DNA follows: TGTGCCAGCAGCTCGGACAGAATAGCTGGCTACACCTTC. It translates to CASSSDRIAGYTF.

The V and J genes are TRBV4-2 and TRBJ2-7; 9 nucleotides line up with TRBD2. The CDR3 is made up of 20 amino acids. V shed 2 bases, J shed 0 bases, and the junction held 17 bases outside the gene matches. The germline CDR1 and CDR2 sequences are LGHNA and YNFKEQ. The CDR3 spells CASSQNSAGGSIITSYEQYF. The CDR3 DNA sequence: TGTGCCAGCAGCCAAAATTCAGCGGGAGGATCAATAATTACCTCCTACGAGCAGTACTTC.

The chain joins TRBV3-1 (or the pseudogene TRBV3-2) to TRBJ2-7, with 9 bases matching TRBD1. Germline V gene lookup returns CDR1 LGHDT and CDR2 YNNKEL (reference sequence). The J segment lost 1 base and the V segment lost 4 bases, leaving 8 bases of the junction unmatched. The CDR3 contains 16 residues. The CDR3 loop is CASSRLQGQGSYEQYF. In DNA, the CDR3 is TGTGCCAGCAGCCGCCTACAGGGACAGGGATCCTACGAGCAGTACTTC.

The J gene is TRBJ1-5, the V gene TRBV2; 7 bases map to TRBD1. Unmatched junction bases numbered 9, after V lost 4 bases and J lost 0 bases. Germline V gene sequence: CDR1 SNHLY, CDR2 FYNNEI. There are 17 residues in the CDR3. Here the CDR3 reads CASSGTGFSLSNQPQHF. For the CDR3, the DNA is TGTGCCAGCAGTGGGACAGGCTTTTCTCTTAGCAATCAGCCCCAGCATTTT.

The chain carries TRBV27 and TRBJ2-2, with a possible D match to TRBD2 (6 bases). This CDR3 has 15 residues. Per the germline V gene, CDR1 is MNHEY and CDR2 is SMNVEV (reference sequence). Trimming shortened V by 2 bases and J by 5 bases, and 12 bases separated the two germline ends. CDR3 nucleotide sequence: TGTGCCAGCAGTTTAGGGGGGAGAGGAACCGGGGAGCTGTTTTTT. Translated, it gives CASSLGGRGTGELFF.

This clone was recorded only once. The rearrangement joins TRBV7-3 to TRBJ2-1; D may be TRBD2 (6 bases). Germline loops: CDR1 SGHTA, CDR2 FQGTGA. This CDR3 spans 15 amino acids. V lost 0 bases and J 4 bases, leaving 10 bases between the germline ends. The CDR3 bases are TGTGCCAGCAGCTTAACCGGGAGTGAGTACAATGAGCAGTTCTTC. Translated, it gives CASSLTGSEYNEQFF.

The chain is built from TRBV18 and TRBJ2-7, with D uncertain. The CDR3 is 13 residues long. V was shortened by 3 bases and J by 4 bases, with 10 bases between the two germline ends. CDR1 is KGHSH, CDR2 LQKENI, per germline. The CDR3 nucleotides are TGTGCCAGCTCACCGCCCCACGGGTACGAGCAGTACTTC. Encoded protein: CASSPPHGYEQYF.